Shown below are 16 T cell receptor beta chains from a single sample sequenced in a study of blood T cell repertoires in COVID-19 (dated by TCRdb to the early 2020s). Library method: the immunoSEQ multiplex PCR assay. TCRdb provides this immuneACCESS table in a form limited to in-frame rearrangements. Some clones are lacking; in checked studies, under half of them reflect an unresolved V gene, and why the rest are absent is not known. The sample table records around 19,000 clones; 70% to 80% of these occur just once. The ten biggest clones cover more than 55% of the sample. Sequenced input: peripheral blood. These TCRs come from a man of 80 years or more with acute or convalescent COVID-19.

This clone came up a few times. This chain uses TRBV7-8 with TRBJ2-3; TRBD1 matches at 7 bases. V lost 1 base, J lost 4 bases, and 5 bases stayed unmatched. Per the germline V gene, CDR1 is SGHVS and CDR2 is FQNEAQ. The CDR3 is 15 residues long. The CDR3 nucleotides read TGTGCCAGCAGCTTAGTTGGCAGGGGGTCAGATACGCAGTATTTT. Translation gives CASSLVGRGSDTQYF. The full variable domain, with the rest looked up from reference TRBV7-8 and TRBJ2-3, is GAGVSQSPRYKVAKRGQDVALRCDPISGHVSLFWYQQALGQGPEFLTYFQNEAQLDKSGLPSDRFFAERPEGSVSTLKIQRTQQEDSAVYLCASSLVGRGSDTQYFGPGTRLTVL.

The J gene is TRBJ2-7, the V gene TRBV4-3; maybe TRBD2 (5 bases). Per the germline V gene, CDR1 is LGHNA and CDR2 is YSLEER. CDR3 length: 17 residues. V was clipped by 3 bases and J by 4 bases, with 22 bases between them. CDR3 bases: TGCGCCAGCAGCCACCCCGGTTCCGGCGTTTGCGGGTACGAGCAGTACTTC. It specifies CASSHPGSGVCGYEQYF.

V and J are TRBV4-1 and TRBJ1-1; maybe TRBD1 (6 bases). Trimming removed 4 bases at V and 6 bases at J, with 15 bases between. The CDR3 loop spans 14 amino acids. CDR1 MGHRA and CDR2 YSYEKL come from the germline V gene. The CDR3 is CASSRDYRVPEAFF. CDR3 DNA sequence: TGCGCCAGCAGCCGAGACTACAGGGTCCCTGAAGCTTTCTTT.

The chain recombines TRBV7-2 with TRBJ2-2; 14 bases match TRBD2. The CDR3 contains 17 residues. V lost 1 base and J lost 6; bases outside the gene matches: 4. Germline assignment: CDR1 SGHTA and CDR2 FQGNSA. CDR3 sequence reads: CASSLGGTSGRAGELFF. CDR3 nucleotide sequence: TGTGCCAGCAGCTTAGGGGGGACTAGCGGGAGAGCCGGGGAGCTGTTTTTT.

The chain employs TRBV5-1 and TRBJ2-1; D unclear. The germline gives CDR1 SGHRS, CDR2 YFSETQ. The length of the CDR3 is 15 residues. The V and J ends lost 1 base and 0 bases respectively, with 8 bases between them. CDR3 protein: CASSLLISSYNEQFF. Here the CDR3 DNA reads TGCGCCAGCAGCTTGTTGATTAGCTCCTACAATGAGCAGTTCTTC.

The rearrangement uses TRBV11-2 and TRBJ2-2, with TRBD1 matching 7 bases. Germline CDR1 SGHAT, CDR2 FQNNGV. The V gene end was trimmed by 3 bases and the J gene end by 4 bases; junction bases not matched to a gene: 5. The CDR3 has 15 residues. The CDR3 nucleotides read TGTGCCAGCAGCTTGGGACAGTCGTCCACCGGGGAGCTGTTTTTT. Amino acid sequence: CASSLGQSSTGELFF.

This clone was seen once. The chain employs TRBV15 and TRBJ1-1, with TRBD1 as a possible D gene (5 bases). The CDR3 contains 14 residues. V shed 0 bases and J shed 4 bases, with 9 bases lying between them. In germline, CDR1 is LNHNV, CDR2 YYDKDF (reference sequence). CDR3 in amino acids: CATSRDTGGTEAFF. The CDR3 DNA reads as TGTGCCACCAGCAGAGATACGGGGGGCACTGAAGCTTTCTTT. The full variable domain, its missing parts supplied by reference TRBV15 and TRBJ1-1, is DAMVIQNPRYQVTQFGKPVTLSCSQTLNHNVMYWYQQKSSQAPKLLFHYYDKDFNNEADTPDNFQSRRPNTSFCFLDIRSPGLGDTAMYLCATSRDTGGTEAFFGQGTRLTVV.

The chain carries TRBV5-8 and TRBJ1-1; D unresolved. V shed 4 bases and J shed 5 bases, with 18 bases lying between them. From germline, CDR1 is SGHTS and CDR2 YDEGEE. This CDR3 is built from 15 residues. The CDR3 sequence: CASSPGLALVTEAFF. CDR3 DNA: TGTGCCAGCAGCCCCGGTTTAGCCCTCGTAACTGAAGCTTTCTTT.

V gene TRBV7-6 combines with J gene TRBJ1-3; D is ambiguous. The CDR3 runs 13 residues. V lost 8 bases and J lost 4, with 12 bases in between. The germline V gene encodes CDR1 SGHVS and CDR2 FNYEAQ. CDR3 coding DNA: TGTGCCAGCGGCTCCCTGTCGGGAAACACCATATATTTT. This gives the protein CASGSLSGNTIYF.

This clone has a handful of counts. The rearrangement joins TRBV2 to TRBJ1-2; D unresolved. Trimming cost V 3 bases and J 4 bases, with 9 bases left between them. The CDR3 extends over 13 amino acids. Per germline, CDR1 SNHLY and CDR2 FYNNEI. CDR3 amino acids: CASSDRRGYGYTF. The DNA for the CDR3 is TGTGCCAGCAGTGATAGGCGGGGCTATGGCTACACCTTC.

The V gene is TRBV9, the J gene TRBJ1-1; D is unresolved. The CDR3 extends over 14 amino acids. Looked up from germline, CDR1 is SGDLS and CDR2 is YYNGEE. The V gene lost 3 bases and the J gene lost 1 base, with 10 bases spanning the gap. The CDR3 spells CASSDSPKNTEAFF. CDR3 in DNA: TGTGCCAGCAGCGACAGTCCCAAGAACACTGAAGCTTTCTTT.

The chain is built from TRBV18 and TRBJ2-7; weak D call: TRBD2 (5 bases). The CDR3 loop spans 13 amino acids. Per germline, CDR1 KGHSH and CDR2 LQKENI. Deletions cut 3 bases from V and 7 bases from J, with 13 bases between. The CDR3 sequence: CASSPDVSGEQYF. Here the CDR3 DNA reads TGTGCCAGCTCACCGGACGTATCGGGAGAGCAGTACTTC.

The chain links TRBV5-1 to TRBJ1-1; D is unresolved. The germline V gene has CDR1 SGHRS and CDR2 YFSETQ. The CDR3 has 16 amino acids. V was cut by 5 bases and J by 3 bases, with 20 bases left in between. The CDR3 DNA is TGCGCCAGCAGTTACAATAGACGGACGAGGGACACTGAAGCTTTCTTT. Translated: CASSYNRRTRDTEAFF.

This clone appeared a single time. The V gene is TRBV6-5, the J gene TRBJ1-1; no clear D gene. CDR1 is MNHEY and CDR2 is SVGAGI in the germline V gene. The V end lost 0 bases, the J end lost 11 bases, and 13 bases lay between the germline ends. The CDR3 extends over 13 amino acids. CDR3 DNA sequence: TGTGCCAGCAGTTACTCGTGGCCAGCCGGGGCTTTCTTT. As protein: CASSYSWPAGAFF.

This clone was observed a few times. The genes are TRBV29-1 and TRBJ1-2; the D gene is possibly TRBD1 (5 bases). V lost 5 bases and J lost 4, with 23 bases in between. This CDR3 contains 16 residues. Germline CDR1 and CDR2: SQVTM and ANQGSEA. The CDR3 DNA follows: TGCAGCGTTAGGGACTCCTCTGACAACCAGTTCTATGGCTACACCTTC. This sequence encodes CSVRDSSDNQFYGYTF.

The chain combines TRBV19 with TRBJ1-2; 11 positions agree with TRBD1. Losses at the gene ends were 4 bases for V and 7 bases for J; bases not matched to a gene: 5. The CDR3 extends over 14 amino acids. Germline CDR1 LNHDA, CDR2 SQIVND (reference sequence). The CDR3 here is CASSKGQGESGYTF. As DNA, the CDR3 is TGTGCCAGTAGTAAGGGACAGGGGGAATCTGGCTACACCTTC.